The next 14 T cell receptor beta chains were all read from a single sample in a study of blood T cell repertoires in COVID-19. Produced via immunoSEQ multiplex PCR; TCRdb's table is partial and in-frame only. The data show around 300,000 clones, around four fifths seen once. Sequencing was carried out using peripheral blood. These receptors originate from a woman between 45 and 60 years old with active or convalescent COVID-19.

The rearrangement uses TRBV9 and TRBJ1-3; D gene unclear. This CDR3 is 15 amino acids long. Between the trimmed V and J ends, which lost 0 bases and 0 bases, there was a span of 7 bases. Germline values: CDR1 SGDLS, CDR2 YYNGEE. As DNA, the CDR3 is TGTGCCAGCAGCGTAGGGGCCAGCTCTGGAAACACCATATATTTT. Amino acid sequence: CASSVGASSGNTIYF.

The chain recombines TRBV12-3 or TRBV12-4 with TRBJ2-5; D gene uncertain. The CDR3 is 13 residues long. V was shortened by 2 bases and J by 2 bases, with 6 bases between the two germline ends. DNA of the CDR3: TGTGCCAGCAGTTTACTCCTACAAGAGACCCAGTACTTC. Its protein product is CASSLLLQETQYF.

The rearrangement links TRBV28 to TRBJ2-1; the match to TRBD2 covers 10 bases. CDR3 length: 15 residues. CDR1 MDHEN and CDR2 SYDVKM come from the germline V gene. The V gene end was trimmed by 6 bases and the J gene end by 3 bases; junction bases not matched to a gene: 5. CDR3 coding DNA: TGTGCCAGCAGGGGCTCTAGCGGGAGCTACAATGAGCAGTTCTTC. This sequence encodes CASRGSSGSYNEQFF. The complete variable domain, with remaining parts taken from reference TRBV28 and TRBJ2-1, reads DVKVTQSSRYLVKRTGEKVFLECVQDMDHENMFWYRQDPGLGLRLIYFSYDVKMKEKGDIPEGYSVSREKKERFSLILESASTNQTSMYLCASRGSSGSYNEQFFGPGTRLTVL.

This clone appeared a few times. The gene calls are TRBV5-1 and TRBJ1-2; TRBD1 matches 7 bases. V trimming: 4 bases; J trimming: 5 bases; junction bases outside the gene matches: 8. Germline assignment: CDR1 SGHRS and CDR2 YFSETQ. The CDR3 has 14 residues. CDR3 residues: CASSTGTARYGYTF. CDR3 nucleotides: TGCGCCAGCAGCACCGGGACAGCGCGATATGGCTACACCTTC.

This clone was seen only once. The chain has TRBV5-1 and TRBJ1-5; TRBD1 aligns across 9 bases. The CDR3 consists of 15 residues. Looked up from germline, CDR1 is SGHRS and CDR2 is YFSETQ. V trimming: 4 bases; J trimming: 7 bases; junction bases outside the gene matches: 9. CDR3 DNA: TGCGCCAGCAGCCCCCGGGACAGGGTATTCCAGCCCCAGCATTTT. It translates to CASSPRDRVFQPQHF.

There are a few counts of this clone. The genes are TRBV11-2 and TRBJ2-7, with 7 bases identical to TRBD1. The germline gives CDR1 SGHAT, CDR2 FQNNGV. This CDR3 is 15 amino acids long. V lost 0 bases to trimming and J lost 4 bases; unmatched junction nucleotides: 6. The DNA for the CDR3 is TGTGCCAGCAGCTTAGATAAAGGGGGCCGGTACGAGCAGTACTTC. It yields the protein CASSLDKGGRYEQYF.

V gene TRBV27 combines with J gene TRBJ1-1, with 9 bases identical to TRBD1. CDR1 is MNHEY and CDR2 is SMNVEV in the germline V gene (reference sequence). The V and J ends lost 2 bases and 4 bases, in that order; junction bases with no gene match: 2. This CDR3 contains 14 residues. CDR3 loop: CASSLDRGATEAFF. As DNA, the CDR3 is TGTGCCAGCAGTTTAGACAGGGGGGCCACTGAAGCTTTCTTT.

The chain joins TRBV7-2 to TRBJ1-1, with D uncertain. V lost 2 bases and J 5 bases, leaving 15 bases between the germline ends. This CDR3 comprises 15 residues. Germline CDR1 and CDR2: SGHTA and FQGNSA. The CDR3 protein is CASSLTSWGGTEAFF. CDR3 DNA sequence: TGTGCCAGCAGCTTAACCTCTTGGGGAGGGACTGAAGCTTTCTTT.

The chain combines TRBV5-1 with TRBJ1-1, with D perhaps TRBD1 (6 bases). Trimming removed 3 bases from V and 0 bases from J, with 18 bases in between. The CDR3 totals 17 residues. Per germline, CDR1 SGHRS and CDR2 YFSETQ. In DNA form, the CDR3 reads TGCGCCAGCAGCTCACTGAATTCAGGGGTTATGAACACTGAAGCTTTCTTT. Protein: CASSSLNSGVMNTEAFF.

This chain links TRBV5-4 with TRBJ1-2; TRBD1 might be the D (6 bases). Germline loops: CDR1 SGHNT, CDR2 YYREEE (reference sequence). With 2 bases removed from V and 5 bases from J, the gap between germline ends came to 13 bases. This CDR3 region has 14 residues. CDR3 sequence (DNA): TGTGCCAGCAGCTTCGACAGGTTAAGTTATGGCTACACCTTC. Amino acids: CASSFDRLSYGYTF.

There are a few counts of this clone. The V and J genes are TRBV19 and TRBJ2-2, with TRBD2 as a possible D gene (6 bases). CDR1 and CDR2 (germline): LNHDA, SQIVND (reference sequence). The CDR3 spans 14 residues. V lost 6 bases and J 8 bases, leaving 16 bases between the germline ends. In nucleotides, the CDR3 is TGTGCCAGTAGGCACGGGCGGGGTCCTGGGGAGCTGTTTTTT. Encoded protein: CASRHGRGPGELFF.

The V and J genes are TRBV29-1 and TRBJ2-5; D is possibly TRBD2 (6 bases). Germline assignment: CDR1 SQVTM and CDR2 ANQGSEA. The CDR3 consists of 14 residues. V dropped 6 bases and J dropped 2 bases, with 16 bases sitting between them. CDR3 nucleotide sequence: TGCAGCGTCCCAAGGGCGGGGCCTCAAGAGACCCAGTACTTC. It codes for CSVPRAGPQETQYF.

This clone was seen a single time. The chain has TRBV5-4 and TRBJ2-5; D unclear. Germline V gene sequence: CDR1 SGHNT, CDR2 YYREEE (reference sequence). The CDR3 loop spans 11 amino acids. The V and J ends lost 3 bases and 2 bases respectively, with 2 bases between them. The CDR3 DNA is TGTGCCAGCAGCTCGCAAGAGACCCAGTACTTC. It encodes CASSSQETQYF.

This rearrangement joins TRBV12-3 or TRBV12-4 to TRBJ2-5; unclear D gene. Trimming took off 3 bases at V and 3 bases at J, with 8 bases between the two ends. This CDR3 contains 13 residues. This chain's CDR3 is CASSFGSKETQYF. The CDR3, as DNA: TGTGCCAGCAGTTTCGGTAGCAAAGAGACCCAGTACTTC.